What follows are 5 T cell receptor beta chains derived from one specimen sequenced in a study of blood T cell repertoires in COVID-19. Data came from immunoSEQ multiplex PCR; TCRdb stores just in-frame clones and leaves some out. The table has more than 140,000 clones, about 86% seen once; the top ten hold roughly 8.7%. Sample: peripheral blood. The receptors come from a woman in her sixties or seventies with acute or convalescent COVID-19.

The chain carries TRBV2 and TRBJ1-6; TRBD1 is a possible D gene (6 bases). Germline assignment: CDR1 SNHLY and CDR2 FYNNEI. The CDR3 consists of 14 residues. Trimming stripped 6 bases from V and 8 bases from J, with 14 bases between. The CDR3 sequence: CASRPDRLDSPLHF. The CDR3 nucleotides are TGTGCCAGCAGGCCGGACAGACTCGATTCACCCCTCCACTTT.

This chain joins TRBV11-1 and TRBJ2-7; D may be TRBD2 (5 bases). The germline V gene has CDR1 SGHAT and CDR2 FQDESV (reference sequence). The CDR3 loop spans 16 amino acids. V was shortened by 0 bases and J by 2 bases, with 14 bases between the two germline ends. In DNA form, the CDR3 reads TGTGCCAGCAGCTTAGCTCGAGCGGAACCTACCTACGAGCAGTACTTC. Translating it yields CASSLARAEPTYEQYF.

The chain uses TRBV5-6 and TRBJ2-7; tentatively, D is TRBD2 (5 bases). Germline-derived CDR1 and CDR2 are SGHDT and YYEEEE. The CDR3 runs to 15 residues. Trimming took 0 bases from V and 5 from J, leaving 15 bases between them. The CDR3 DNA follows: TGTGCCAGCAGCTTGGATGGCGCGGGCGTCCACGAGCAGTACTTC. This codes for CASSLDGAGVHEQYF. The whole variable domain, filled in from reference TRBV5-6 and TRBJ2-7, reads DAGVTQSPTHLIKTRGQQVTLRCSPKSGHDTVSWYQQALGQGPQFIFQYYEEEERQRGNFPDRFSGHQFPNYSSELNVNALLLGDSALYLCASSLDGAGVHEQYFGPGTRLTVT.

This clone was seen only a few times. Other DNA sequences from this sample encode an identical CDR3 as well. The chain is built from TRBV6-2 or TRBV6-3 and TRBJ1-2, with a weak D call TRBD1 (6 bases). V was trimmed by 6 bases and J by 3 bases, leaving 8 bases between them. CDR3 size: 12 residues. Germline lookup yields CDR1 MNHEY and CDR2 SVGEGT. Here the CDR3 reads CASSRGDYGYTF. For the CDR3, the DNA is TGTGCCAGCAGCAGGGGTGACTATGGCTACACCTTC.

J is TRBJ1-1 and V is TRBV29-1; D might be TRBD1 (5 bases). The V and J ends lost 3 bases and 3 bases respectively, with 14 bases between them. CDR1 is SQVTM, CDR2 ANQGSEA, per germline. The CDR3 has 14 residues. The CDR3 DNA reads TGCAGCGTTGAGGTTGGGGGGTCCTACACTGAAGCTTTCTTT. This gives the protein CSVEVGGSYTEAFF.